This paragraph reports one T cell receptor beta chain. The sample originates from a study of blood T cell repertoires in COVID-19. At the level of the study: Either two negative PCRs, clearance, or symptom resolution qualified Cohort 3 donors as recovered. The analysed material was cDNA or gDNA that came from T cells, B-cell-depleted T cells, or PBMCs.

Profiled with immunoSEQ multiplex PCR; TCRdb holds only in-frame clones, not every one. The sample includes approximately 250,000 clones, 85% to 90% of them seen just once. Study members were between roughly 18 and 100 years old and lived in 24 US regions. Donors were grouped by their self-reported clinical history. Per the germline V gene, CDR1 is MDHEN and CDR2 is SYDVKM. V lost 2 bases, J lost 5 bases, and 13 bases lay in between. There are 14 residues in the CDR3. Material for sequencing was PBMCs or T cells enriched from blood (not recorded which). This rearrangement joins TRBV28 to TRBJ2-7, with D perhaps matching TRBD1 (6 bases). This clonotype originated in a woman aged 55-69 years in a cohort exposed to, infected with or recovered from COVID-19 (not recorded which). CDR3 protein: CASSLVGARDEQYF. In DNA form, the CDR3 reads TGTGCCAGCAGTTTAGTGGGGGCCAGGGACGAGCAGTACTTC.